Each of the 2 T cell receptor beta chains below was sequenced from the same sample in a study of OX40 agonist ivuxolimab in advanced cancers. Using immunoSEQ multiplex PCR, the repertoire was profiled, and TCRdb retains in-frame clones only, with some absent. The table shows 20,000 to 25,000 clones, with under 95% occurring only once. Source: CD4+ or CD8+ T cells sorted from blood, taken in a trial of the OX40 agonist ivuxolimab. The receptors derive from an adult with an advanced solid tumor such as melanoma, head and neck, liver or kidney cancer.

The chain links TRBV30 to TRBJ1-6; 11 bases line up with TRBD1. J gave up 8 bases and V 7 bases, and 13 bases lay outside the gene matches. The CDR3 has 16 amino acids. The germline V gene has CDR1 GTSNPN and CDR2 SVGIG (reference sequence). CDR3 loop: CAYTRGQGVDDSPLHF. The CDR3 DNA sequence: TGTGCCTACACTCGGGGACAGGGGGTCGATGATTCACCCCTCCACTTT.

The V and J genes are TRBV10-2 and TRBJ2-4; TRBD2 is a possible D gene (6 bases). The CDR3 runs 16 residues. Germline CDR1 and CDR2: WSHSY and SAAADI. Trimming removed 2 bases from V and 3 bases from J, with 14 bases in between. The CDR3 DNA reads TGCGCCAGCAGTGAGGGGAAGGCAGCGGGCAAAAACATTCAGTACTTC. As protein: CASSEGKAAGKNIQYF.